A selection of T cell receptor beta chains follows, all from one sample in a study of T-cell memory formation after mild COVID-19. TCRdb recomputed calls from the 5' RACE reads with MiXCR, one row per CDR3 protein. The data contain 120,000 to 150,000 distinct CDR3 sequences, around 14% of them singletons. Sample: PBMCs or a T cell subset sorted from them (not recorded which). These receptors all come from an adult woman who had mild COVID-19 (a few samples of this study predate the infection). Cell type and time point are not known. Each CDR3 is given with its conserved first and last residue. The D gene is left open where the match is weak. The listing skips clone size in some rows; elsewhere it reads once, few, many or a size class.

.,.,TRBJ1-4,TRBV14,CASSQGSGWELFF,TGTGCCAGCAGCCAGGGCAGCGGATGGGAACTGTTTTTT
TRBD2,many,TRBJ2-3,TRBV24-1,CATSDLAEDTQYF,TGTGCCACCAGTGATCTAGCGGAAGATACGCAGTATTTT
.,.,TRBJ1-3,TRBV7-9,CASSPTDSGNTIYF,TGTGCCAGCAGCCCGACAGACTCTGGAAACACCATATATTTT
TRBD2,.,TRBJ2-7,TRBV19,CASSILAGEGSEQYF,TGTGCCAGTAGTATCCTCGCGGGGGAGGGCTCCGAGCAGTACTTC
TRBD1,.,TRBJ2-7,TRBV14,CASSPRPGQGSEQYF,TGTGCCAGCAGCCCCCGGCCGGGACAGGGGTCCGAGCAGTACTTC
TRBD2,few,TRBJ2-1,TRBV9,CASSVASGGGNEQFF,TGTGCCAGCAGCGTAGCTAGCGGGGGGGGAAATGAGCAGTTCTTC
.,.,TRBJ2-7,TRBV20-1,CSASEGRTYEQYF,TGCAGTGCTAGCGAAGGACGGACCTACGAGCAGTACTTC
.,few,TRBJ2-1,TRBV24-1,CATSDLPHRHYNEQFF,TGTGCCACCAGTGATTTGCCCCACAGACACTACAATGAGCAGTTCTTC
.,.,TRBJ2-7,TRBV11-2,CASSVGAGHYEQYF,TGTGCCAGCAGCGTTGGGGCAGGTCACTACGAGCAGTACTTC
.,.,TRBJ1-2,TRBV5-1,CASSLEAGDYGYTF,TGCGCCAGCAGCTTGGAGGCAGGCGACTATGGCTACACCTTC
.,.,TRBJ1-2,TRBV2,CAIKREPSGILGYTF,TGTGCCATCAAAAGGGAACCCTCAGGGATCCTCGGCTACACCTTC
.,.,TRBJ1-1,TRBV2,CASRELTGWNTEAFF,TGTGCCAGCAGGGAACTTACAGGGTGGAACACTGAAGCTTTCTTT
.,.,TRBJ1-1,TRBV4-1,CASRHPGGPRSTEAFF,TGCGCCAGCAGGCACCCTGGGGGGCCACGGAGTACTGAAGCTTTCTTT
.,few,TRBJ1-1,TRBV11-1,CASSLGQRTEAFF,TGTGCCAGCAGCTTAGGGCAGCGCACTGAAGCTTTCTTT
.,.,TRBJ2-7,TRBV6-5,CASSSRQDLWYEQYF,TGTGCCAGCAGTTCCCGACAGGACCTCTGGTACGAGCAGTACTTC
.,many,TRBJ2-5,TRBV7-9,CASSFGQGIQETQYF,TGTGCCAGCAGCTTTGGGCAGGGGATTCAAGAGACCCAGTACTTC
TRBD2,few,TRBJ2-5,TRBV5-4,CASSLEVGGAETQYF,TGTGCCAGCAGCTTGGAGGTCGGGGGGGCGGAGACCCAGTACTTC
TRBD2,many,TRBJ2-2,TRBV5-1,CASSHVGGGLAVLGTGELFF,TGCGCCAGCAGCCACGTCGGTGGGGGACTAGCGGTGCTTGGCACCGGGGAGCTGTTTTTT
.,.,TRBJ2-4,TRBV27,CASGISGNIQYF,TGTGCCAGCGGAATCTCGGGAAACATTCAGTACTTC
TRBD2,few,TRBJ2-1,TRBV5-5,CASSLAGGHNEQFF,TGTGCCAGCAGCTTAGCGGGGGGACACAATGAGCAGTTCTTC
.,.,TRBJ2-1,TRBV12-3/TRBV12-4,CASSLGQVTSYNEQFF,TGTGCCAGCAGTTTGGGACAAGTTACCTCCTACAATGAGCAGTTCTTC
TRBD2,.,TRBJ2-1,TRBV7-9,CASSFVVAGDNEQFF,TGTGCCAGCAGCTTTGTGGTAGCGGGGGACAATGAGCAGTTCTTC
.,few,TRBJ1-5,TRBV19,CASSSASNQPQHF,TGTGCCAGTAGTTCGGCGAGCAATCAGCCCCAGCATTTT
.,few,TRBJ2-7,TRBV20-1,CSAREPRGRQYF,TGCAGTGCTAGAGAACCCCGGGGACGGCAGTACTTC
.,.,TRBJ2-1,TRBV7-8,CASSPWDSSTYNEQFF,TGTGCCAGCAGCCCTTGGGATTCCTCCACCTACAATGAGCAGTTCTTC
TRBD1,.,TRBJ2-1,TRBV20-1,CSATQGASSYNEQFF,TGCAGTGCCACACAGGGGGCCAGCTCCTACAATGAGCAGTTCTTC
TRBD1,.,TRBJ1-5,TRBV6-6,CASRHGQGGVQPQHF,TGTGCCAGCAGACATGGACAGGGTGGTGTGCAGCCCCAGCATTTT
.,few,TRBJ1-1,TRBV5-5,CASSSGTREAFF,TGTGCCAGCAGCTCTGGGACACGAGAAGCTTTCTTT
TRBD2,.,TRBJ2-1,TRBV7-2,CASSYGLAGPYNEQFF,TGTGCCAGCAGCTATGGACTAGCAGGCCCCTACAATGAGCAGTTCTTC
.,once,TRBJ2-1,TRBV10-3,CAISGGGSYNEQFF,TGTGCCATCAGTGGAGGGGGCTCCTACAATGAGCAGTTCTTC
TRBD1,.,TRBJ2-7,TRBV5-1,CATGQGPYEQYF,TGCGCCACTGGACAGGGCCCCTACGAGCAGTACTTC
.,few,TRBJ1-4,TRBV29-1,CSVEQGRGDNEKLFF,TGCAGCGTTGAACAGGGGAGGGGAGATAATGAAAAACTGTTTTTT
.,.,TRBJ2-5,TRBV23-1,CASSQSCSSTHKETQYF,TGCGCCAGCAGTCAATCGTGCAGCTCAACGCACAAAGAGACCCAGTACTTC
.,few,TRBJ2-7,TRBV29-1,CSVEVPGTSTYEQYF,TGCAGCGTTGAAGTCCCCGGGACATCCACCTACGAGCAGTACTTC
.,.,TRBJ2-3,TRBV18,CASSPPGLGTDTQYF,TGTGCCAGCTCACCTCCAGGGCTGGGGACAGATACGCAGTATTTT